This TCR beta chain was captured by sequencing in a study of vaccination and CD4 T cells after COVID-19. Overall study context: The convalescent group had six males, four females, seven Caucasians, two Asians, one multiracial. Stimulation of cells relied on overlapping spike peptides derived from SARS-CoV-2, HCoV-NL63, HCoV-OC43 and HCoV-229E. Findings of the study overall: Among reactive clones from convalescent patients, a median approximately 86% appeared only post-vaccination.

Cultured CD4+ T cell DNA was sequenced using the Oncomine TCR Beta short-read assay. Using its own MiXCR run on the PCR reads, TCRdb lists one record per CDR3 protein. The sample carries fewer than 20,000 distinct CDR3 sequences, approximately 70% recorded once. Indicated treatment: roughly ten-day PBMC culture with coronavirus spike peptide pools or control peptides (ViraFEST assay). This clonotype has only a few counts. Its antigen is as yet unknown. The receptor was isolated from a human donor who had recovered from COVID-19. Sequences were obtained from CD4+ T cells from blood, cultured in vitro.

CDR3 sequence reads: CSALDRNSNLKYF. The CDR3 nucleotides read TGCAGTGCCCTGGACAGGAACTCCAATCTGAAGTATTTT. The chain has TRBV20-1 and TRBJ2-3; 7 nucleotides line up with TRBD1. Germline assignment: CDR1 DFQATT and CDR2 SNEGSKA (reference sequence). The CDR3 is 13 amino acids. V lost 6 bases, J lost 13 bases, and 16 bases stayed unmatched.